These 11 T cell receptor beta chains were all obtained from the same sample, sequenced in a study of T cells in Graves' hyperthyroidism and ophthalmopathy. Amplification of TCR beta CDR3 regions was performed using RNA transcripts as template. The study used the HTBI primer set for a first-round RT-PCR of the TCR CDR3. TCRdb fed the multiplex PCR reads into MiXCR, producing one record per CDR3 protein. The table records about 210,000 distinct CDR3 sequences, roughly a sixth of them present only once. Source material: blood. The receptors derive from a man aged 45-65 years with Graves' hyperthyroidism.

The chain carries TRBV28 and TRBJ1-2; D is ambiguous. V lost 8 bases, J lost 4 bases, and 11 bases lay in between. CDR3 size: 12 residues. The germline gives CDR1 MDHEN, CDR2 SYDVKM. The CDR3 sequence is CASAEQAYGYTF. The DNA for the CDR3 is TGTGCCAGCGCGGAACAAGCCTATGGCTACACCTTC.

This clonotype was recorded at least ten times. The rearrangement uses TRBV27 and TRBJ2-1; 11 nucleotides line up with TRBD2. The CDR3 is 17 amino acids. V was clipped by 6 bases and J by 0 bases; unmatched bases: 7. Germline CDR1 and CDR2: MNHEY and SMNVEV (reference sequence). The CDR3 sequence: CASRGSSGRPSYNEQFF. As DNA, the CDR3 is TGTGCCAGCAGGGGCTCTAGCGGGAGGCCCTCCTACAATGAGCAGTTCTTC.

This clonotype appeared many times. The V call is TRBV6-2 or TRBV6-3, the J call TRBJ2-7; unclear D gene. The CDR3 extends over 14 amino acids. The germline gives CDR1 MNHEY, CDR2 SVGEGT. V lost 6 bases and J lost 1, with 13 bases in between. The CDR3 coding sequence is TGTGCCAGCAGCCGATGGGCGGCGTCCTACGAGCAGTACTTC. Its translation is CASSRWAASYEQYF.

This clonotype was picked up many times. V usage is TRBV7-9 and J usage is TRBJ2-1; perhaps TRBD2 as D (6 bases). The CDR3 extends over 13 amino acids. Germline V gives CDR1 SEHNR, CDR2 FQNEAQ (reference sequence). The V gene lost 5 bases and the J gene lost 6 bases, with 11 bases spanning the gap. This CDR3 is CASSRDFSNEQFF. CDR3 bases: TGTGCCAGCAGCCGGGACTTTTCCAATGAGCAGTTCTTC.

Only a few counts were recorded for this clonotype. The chain links TRBV11-3 to TRBJ1-1; 10 nucleotides align to TRBD1. The V gene's germline CDR1 is SGHNT and CDR2 YENEEA. The V gene end was trimmed by 2 bases and the J gene end by 1 base; junction bases not matched to a gene: 1. The CDR3 is made up of 15 amino acids. CDR3 nucleotide sequence: TGTGCCAGCAGCTTAAGACAGGGGGCGAACACTGAAGCTTTCTTT. Translation: CASSLRQGANTEAFF.

In this sample, this clonotype turned up a few times. The chain carries TRBV5-1 and TRBJ2-5, with unresolved D. V gave up 0 bases and J gave up 2 bases, with 17 bases separating them. Germline assignment: CDR1 SGHRS and CDR2 YFSETQ. CDR3 size: 17 residues. The CDR3 DNA reads TGCGCCAGCAGCTTGGGAGTCGGCCAACACATACAAGAGACCCAGTACTTC. Translating gives CASSLGVGQHIQETQYF. Full variable domain (rest looked up from reference TRBV5-1 and TRBJ2-5): KAGVTQTPRYLIKTRGQQVTLSCSPISGHRSVSWYQQTPGQGLQFLFEYFSETQRNKGNFPGRFSGRQFSNSRSEMNVSTLELGDSALYLCASSLGVGQHIQETQYFGPGTRLLVL.

This clonotype was counted many times. The chain has TRBV11-2 and TRBJ2-1, with TRBD2 matching over 7 bases. V shed 2 bases and J 7 bases; nucleotides not matched to a gene: 8. The CDR3 contains 15 residues. The germline gives CDR1 SGHAT, CDR2 FQNNGV. CDR3 loop: CASSLQRDVWNEQFF. CDR3 bases: TGTGCCAGCAGCTTACAGCGGGACGTGTGGAATGAGCAGTTCTTC.

This clonotype was recorded at least ten times. The V and J genes are TRBV7-9 and TRBJ2-3, with D possibly being TRBD1 (5 bases). Germline CDR1 and CDR2: SEHNR and FQNEAQ (reference sequence). V was shortened by 3 bases and J by 2 bases, with 15 bases between the two germline ends. The CDR3 length is 16 residues. CDR3 loop: CASSFLSLGDTDTQYF. DNA for the CDR3: TGTGCCAGCAGCTTTCTCAGCTTAGGGGACACAGATACGCAGTATTTT.

This clonotype was recorded many times. The chain links TRBV19 to TRBJ2-3, with TRBD2 as a possible D gene (6 bases). This CDR3 region has 13 residues. V lost 4 bases and J lost 9, with 14 bases in between. Germline loops: CDR1 LNHDA, CDR2 SQIVND (reference sequence). The CDR3 DNA sequence: TGTGCCAGTAGTACCGGATTGGGGGGAACGCAGTATTTT. This gives the protein CASSTGLGGTQYF.

The genes are TRBV6-1 and TRBJ2-7, with 9 bases identical to TRBD2. After removal of 2 bases from V and 7 bases from J, the junction contained 9 bases not matched to a gene. The V gene's germline CDR1 is MNHNS and CDR2 SASEGT. The CDR3 totals 15 residues. CDR3 residues: CASSEYSGSGDEQYF. The CDR3 coding sequence is TGTGCCAGCAGTGAATATAGCGGGAGCGGAGATGAGCAGTACTTC.

This clonotype was seen repeatedly, ten times or more. The V call is TRBV2, the J call TRBJ2-2; D is undetermined. V lost 1 base to trimming and J lost 5 bases, with 5 bases between them. Germline V lookup: CDR1 SNHLY, CDR2 FYNNEI. This CDR3 is 13 amino acids long. This CDR3 is CASSEEETGELFF. CDR3 coding DNA: TGTGCCAGCAGTGAAGAGGAGACCGGGGAGCTGTTTTTT.